One sample yielded the 16 T cell receptor beta chains listed below, sequenced in a study of blood T cell repertoires in COVID-19. Repertoires were generated with immunoSEQ multiplex PCR, while TCRdb's copy carries only in-frame clones and drops some. The sample lists roughly 100,000 clones; around nine tenths were seen once. The sample taken for sequencing was peripheral blood. The receptor set was obtained from a human donor with COVID-19, enrolled during active disease. The donor label of this sample is uncertain.

This chain joins TRBV10-3 and TRBJ2-3, with a weak D call TRBD2 (6 bases). Trimming took off 8 bases at V and 6 bases at J, with 18 bases between the two ends. Germline V gives CDR1 ENHRY, CDR2 SYGVKD. This CDR3 has 14 amino acids. In DNA form, the CDR3 reads TGTGCCATCGCTTCCCTGGGGGGAGAGGATACGCAGTATTTT. It specifies CAIASLGGEDTQYF.

This chain connects TRBV20-1 to TRBJ2-5; 10 positions agree with TRBD2. The ends lost 3 bases at V and 2 bases at J; junction bases unmatched: 3. The germline CDR1 and CDR2 sequences are DFQATT and SNEGSKA (reference sequence). The CDR3 consists of 14 residues. Here the CDR3 DNA reads TGCAGTGCTAGTAAAGCGGGGGGGCAAGAGACCCAGTACTTC. Translation gives CSASKAGGQETQYF.

To note about this clone: Its ends do not fully match the called genes, so a read error is possible. V usage is TRBV5-6 and J usage is TRBJ2-7, with 8 bases identical to TRBD1. The CDR3 consists of 12 residues. From germline, CDR1 is SGHDT and CDR2 YYEEEE. The CDR3 DNA sequence: TGTGCCAGCAGCTTGTTGGAGGACAGGGAAAACTTC. It specifies CASSLLEDRENF.

The CDR3 protein is CASSFRAGGYQPQHF. CDR3 coding DNA: TGTGCCAGCAGTTTTAGGGCAGGGGGTTACCAGCCCCAGCATTTT. The chain combines TRBV27 with TRBJ1-5, with TRBD1 matching 7 bases. The CDR3 loop spans 15 amino acids. Trimming at V came to 3 bases and at J to 7 bases, leaving 9 bases not matched to a gene. CDR1 is MNHEY, CDR2 SMNVEV, per germline (reference sequence).

J is TRBJ2-1 and V is TRBV2, with 10 nucleotides matching TRBD2. Germline V gives CDR1 SNHLY, CDR2 FYNNEI. Trimming took 6 bases from V and 6 from J; bases not matched to a gene: 8. The CDR3 contains 15 residues. Here the CDR3 reads CASSRTSGVANEQFF. DNA of the CDR3: TGTGCCAGCAGCCGTACTAGCGGGGTGGCCAATGAGCAGTTCTTC. Full variable domain (remainder filled in from reference TRBV2 and TRBJ2-1): EPEVTQTPSHQVTQMGQEVILRCVPISNHLYFYWYRQILGQKVEFLVSFYNNEISEKSEIFDDQFSVERPDGSNFTLKIRSTKLEDSAMYFCASSRTSGVANEQFFGPGTRLTVL.

The genes are TRBV5-6 and TRBJ2-7; 10 nucleotides line up with TRBD1. In germline, CDR1 is SGHDT, CDR2 YYEEEE. The CDR3 contains 13 residues. J gave up 6 bases and V 4 bases, and 4 bases lay outside the gene matches. The CDR3 loop is CASSRDRGGEQYF. The CDR3 bases are TGTGCCAGCAGCAGGGACAGGGGAGGCGAGCAGTACTTC.

The chain employs TRBV4-1 and TRBJ2-6; 9 positions match TRBD1. The CDR3 is 17 amino acids. V was pared by 4 bases and J by 3 bases, with 7 bases of the junction left unmatched. CDR1 and CDR2 (germline): MGHRA, YSYEKL. CDR3 coding DNA: TGCGCCAGCAGCCTCCGGGACAGGGTCTTTGGGGCCAACGTCCTGACTTTC. Translation: CASSLRDRVFGANVLTF.

The count of this clone is one. The chain couples TRBV5-8 to TRBJ2-7; a possible D gene is TRBD2 (6 bases). The ends were cut back, 4 bases at V and 5 bases at J, with 13 bases in the middle. The germline CDR1 and CDR2 sequences are SGHTS and YDEGEE. This CDR3 has 13 residues. CDR3 nucleotide sequence: TGTGCCAGCAGCCTCCCGGGAGTCCACGAGCAGTACTTC. Its translation is CASSLPGVHEQYF. The whole variable domain, filled in from reference TRBV5-8 and TRBJ2-7, reads EAGVTQSPTHLIKTRGQQATLRCSPISGHTSVYWYQQALGLGLQFLLWYDEGEERNRGNFPPRFSGRQFPNYSSELNVNALELEDSALYLCASSLPGVHEQYFGPGTRLTVT.

The CDR3 loop is CSVGEVRHSPLHF. In nucleotides, the CDR3 is TGCAGCGTTGGTGAGGTCCGCCATTCACCCCTCCACTTT. This chain joins TRBV29-1 and TRBJ1-6; D not resolved. The CDR3 sequence is 13 residues long. Germline CDR1 and CDR2: SQVTM and ANQGSEA. Trimming cost V 4 bases and J 8 bases, with 12 bases left between them.

The V and J genes are TRBV18 and TRBJ2-2; TRBD2 matches 12 bases. Unmatched junction bases numbered 3, after V lost 6 bases and J lost 4 bases. Germline lookup yields CDR1 KGHSH and CDR2 LQKENI. This CDR3 has 15 residues. As DNA, the CDR3 is TGTGCCAGCTCCTGGGGACTAGCGGGCACCGGGGAGCTGTTTTTT. Encoded protein: CASSWGLAGTGELFF.

This clone was recorded at least ten times. The V gene is TRBV12-3 or TRBV12-4, the J gene TRBJ1-2, with D unclear. The V end was cut by 5 bases, the J end by 8 bases, with 12 bases between. The CDR3 is 12 amino acids. The CDR3 spells CASSPNLRGYTF. CDR3 coding DNA: TGTGCCAGCAGTCCGAATCTGAGAGGCTACACCTTC.

The J gene is TRBJ1-3, the V gene TRBV7-3; tentatively, D is TRBD1 (6 bases). The germline V gene has CDR1 SGHTA and CDR2 FQGTGA. V dropped 5 bases and J dropped 2 bases, with 16 bases sitting between them. This CDR3 has 16 residues. In DNA, the CDR3 is TGTGCCAGCAGCCCTACAGGGAATGGAGCTGGAAACACCATATATTTT. It yields the protein CASSPTGNGAGNTIYF.

The genes are TRBV6-1 and TRBJ2-7; TRBD2 agrees at 7 bases. CDR1 is MNHNS and CDR2 is SASEGT in the germline V gene. V shed 0 bases, J shed 0 bases, and the junction held 8 bases outside the gene matches. The CDR3 covers 17 residues. CDR3 sequence: CASSEAWPAGTSYEQYF. As DNA, the CDR3 is TGTGCCAGCAGTGAAGCTTGGCCAGCGGGGACCTCCTACGAGCAGTACTTC.

The J gene is TRBJ2-7, the V gene TRBV28, with 8 bases matching TRBD1. The V and J ends lost 4 bases and 3 bases, in that order; junction bases with no gene match: 8. CDR1 is MDHEN and CDR2 is SYDVKM in the germline V gene. There are 15 residues in the CDR3. CDR3 bases: TGTGCCAGCAGTTCCTTGCACAGGGGGAACTACGAGCAGTACTTC. Protein: CASSSLHRGNYEQYF.

V is TRBV7-9 and J is TRBJ1-6, with 9 bases that match TRBD1. Per germline, CDR1 SEHNR and CDR2 FQNEAQ (reference sequence). The CDR3 is 15 residues long. The V and J ends lost 1 base and 7 bases, in that order; junction bases with no gene match: 2. The CDR3 spells CASSLDGTGNSPLHF. The CDR3 coding sequence is TGTGCCAGCAGCTTAGATGGGACAGGGAATTCACCCCTCCACTTT.

This clone was seen a single time. The V gene is TRBV5-1, the J gene TRBJ1-1; the match to TRBD1 covers 7 bases. Unmatched junction bases numbered 6, after V lost 3 bases and J lost 1 base. The CDR3 is 15 residues long. The V gene's germline CDR1 is SGHRS and CDR2 YFSETQ. The CDR3 here is CASSSDGTENTEAFF. The CDR3 nucleotides are TGCGCCAGCAGCTCGGACGGGACAGAGAACACTGAAGCTTTCTTT.